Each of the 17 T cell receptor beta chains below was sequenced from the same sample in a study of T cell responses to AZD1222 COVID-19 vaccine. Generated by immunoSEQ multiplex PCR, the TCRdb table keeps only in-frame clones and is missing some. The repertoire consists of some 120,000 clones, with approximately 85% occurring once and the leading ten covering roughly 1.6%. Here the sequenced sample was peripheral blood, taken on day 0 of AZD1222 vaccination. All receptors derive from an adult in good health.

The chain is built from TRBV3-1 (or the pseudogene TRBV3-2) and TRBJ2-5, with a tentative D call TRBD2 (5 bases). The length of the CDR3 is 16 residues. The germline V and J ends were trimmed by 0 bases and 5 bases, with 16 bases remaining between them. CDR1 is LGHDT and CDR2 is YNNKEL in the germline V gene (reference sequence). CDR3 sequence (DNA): TGTGCCAGCAGCCAAGAATGGGGTACTAGTATGGAGACCCAGTACTTC. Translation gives CASSQEWGTSMETQYF.

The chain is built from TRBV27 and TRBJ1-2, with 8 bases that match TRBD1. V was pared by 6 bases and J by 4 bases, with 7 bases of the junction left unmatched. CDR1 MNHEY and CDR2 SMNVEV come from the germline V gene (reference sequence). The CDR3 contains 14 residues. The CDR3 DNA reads TGTGCCAGCAGCATAGGGACAGGAAGCTATGGCTACACCTTC. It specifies CASSIGTGSYGYTF.

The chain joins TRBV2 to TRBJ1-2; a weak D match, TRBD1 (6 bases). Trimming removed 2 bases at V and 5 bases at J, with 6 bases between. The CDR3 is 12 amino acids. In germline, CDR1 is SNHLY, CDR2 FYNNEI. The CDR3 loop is CASSEQGYGYTF. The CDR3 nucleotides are TGTGCCAGCAGTGAACAGGGGTATGGCTACACCTTC.

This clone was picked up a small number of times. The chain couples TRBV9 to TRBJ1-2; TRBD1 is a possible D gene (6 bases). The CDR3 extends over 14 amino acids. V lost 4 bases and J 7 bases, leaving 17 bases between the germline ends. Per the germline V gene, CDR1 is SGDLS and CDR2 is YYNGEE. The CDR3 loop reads CASSNDYRVGGYTF. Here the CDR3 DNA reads TGTGCCAGCAGCAACGATTACAGGGTCGGTGGCTACACCTTC.

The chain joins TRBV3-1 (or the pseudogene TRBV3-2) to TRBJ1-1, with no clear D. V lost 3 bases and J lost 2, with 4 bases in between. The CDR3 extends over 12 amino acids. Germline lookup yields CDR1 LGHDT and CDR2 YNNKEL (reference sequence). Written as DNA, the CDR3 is TGTGCCAGCAGCCATGGCAACACTGAAGCTTTCTTT. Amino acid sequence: CASSHGNTEAFF.

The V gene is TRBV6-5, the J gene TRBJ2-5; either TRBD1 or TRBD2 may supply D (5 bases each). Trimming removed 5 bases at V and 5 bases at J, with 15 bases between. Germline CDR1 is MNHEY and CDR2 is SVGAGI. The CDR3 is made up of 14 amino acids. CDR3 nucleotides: TGTGCCAGCAGTCCTAATAGGTGGGGGGAGACCCAGTACTTC. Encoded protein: CASSPNRWGETQYF.

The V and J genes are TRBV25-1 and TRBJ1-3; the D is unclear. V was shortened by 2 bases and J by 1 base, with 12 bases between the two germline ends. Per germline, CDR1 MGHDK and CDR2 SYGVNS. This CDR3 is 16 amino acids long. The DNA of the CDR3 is TGTGCCAGCAGTGAAAGGAGTATCTCATCTGGAAACACCATATATTTT. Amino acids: CASSERSISSGNTIYF.

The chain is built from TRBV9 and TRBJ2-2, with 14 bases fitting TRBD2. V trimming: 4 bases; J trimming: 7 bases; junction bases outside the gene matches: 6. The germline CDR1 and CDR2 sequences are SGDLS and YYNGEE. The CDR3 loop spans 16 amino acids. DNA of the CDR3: TGTGCCAGCAGCTTACGGACTAGCGGGAGGATCGGGGAGCTGTTTTTT. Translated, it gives CASSLRTSGRIGELFF.

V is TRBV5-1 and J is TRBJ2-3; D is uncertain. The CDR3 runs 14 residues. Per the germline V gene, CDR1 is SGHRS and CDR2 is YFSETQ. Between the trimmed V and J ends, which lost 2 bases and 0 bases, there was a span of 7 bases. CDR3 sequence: CASSFSSSTDTQYF. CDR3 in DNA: TGCGCCAGCAGCTTCTCTTCTAGCACAGATACGCAGTATTTT.

CDR3 residues: CATSDSGVNQPQHF. The CDR3, as DNA: TGTGCCACCAGTGACAGCGGAGTTAATCAGCCCCAGCATTTT. This chain joins TRBV24-1 and TRBJ1-5; no clear D. Trimming cost V 4 bases and J 4 bases, with 10 bases left between them. The CDR3 sequence is 14 residues long. CDR1 is KGHDR, CDR2 SFDVKD, per germline.

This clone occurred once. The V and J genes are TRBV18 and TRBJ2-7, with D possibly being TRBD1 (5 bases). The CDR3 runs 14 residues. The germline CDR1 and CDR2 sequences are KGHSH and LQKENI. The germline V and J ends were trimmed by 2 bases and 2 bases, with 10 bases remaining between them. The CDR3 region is CASSPEQGPYEQYF. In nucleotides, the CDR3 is TGTGCCAGCTCACCAGAGCAGGGTCCCTACGAGCAGTACTTC. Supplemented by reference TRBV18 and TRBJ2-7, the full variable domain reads NAGVMQNPRHLVRRRGQEARLRCSPMKGHSHVYWYRQLPEEGLKFMVYLQKENIIDESGMPKERFSAEFPKEGPSILRIQQVVRGDSAAYFCASSPEQGPYEQYFGPGTRLTVT.

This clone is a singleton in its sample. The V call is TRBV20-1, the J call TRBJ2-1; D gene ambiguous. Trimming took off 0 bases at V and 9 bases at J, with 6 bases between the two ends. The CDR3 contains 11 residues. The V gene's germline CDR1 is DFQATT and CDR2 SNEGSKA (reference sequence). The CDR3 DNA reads TGCAGTGCTAGAGAAGATGGTGAGCAGTTCTTC. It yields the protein CSAREDGEQFF.

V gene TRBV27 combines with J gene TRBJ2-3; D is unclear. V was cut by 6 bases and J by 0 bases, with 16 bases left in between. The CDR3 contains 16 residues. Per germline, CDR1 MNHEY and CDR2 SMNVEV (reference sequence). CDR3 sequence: CASSGLAVPSTDTQYF. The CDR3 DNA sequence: TGTGCCAGCAGCGGTCTGGCGGTTCCTAGCACAGATACGCAGTATTTT.

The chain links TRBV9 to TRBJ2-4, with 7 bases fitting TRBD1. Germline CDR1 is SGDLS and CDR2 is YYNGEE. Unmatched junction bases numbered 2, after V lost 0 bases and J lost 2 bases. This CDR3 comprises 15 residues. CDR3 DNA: TGTGCCAGCAGCGTAGAGGGGGCGCCCAAAAACATTCAGTACTTC. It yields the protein CASSVEGAPKNIQYF. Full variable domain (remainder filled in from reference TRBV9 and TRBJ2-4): DSGVTQTPKHLITATGQRVTLRCSPRSGDLSVYWYQQSLDQGLQFLIQYYNGEERAKGNILERFSAQQFPDLHSELNLSSLELGDSALYFCASSVEGAPKNIQYFGAGTRLSVL.

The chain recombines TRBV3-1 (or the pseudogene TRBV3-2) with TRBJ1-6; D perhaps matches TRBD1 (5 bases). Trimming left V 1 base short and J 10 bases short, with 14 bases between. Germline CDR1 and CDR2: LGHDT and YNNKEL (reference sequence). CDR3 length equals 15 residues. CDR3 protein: CASSQGGGDGSPLHF. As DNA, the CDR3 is TGTGCCAGCAGCCAAGGGGGTGGGGACGGGTCACCCCTCCACTTT.

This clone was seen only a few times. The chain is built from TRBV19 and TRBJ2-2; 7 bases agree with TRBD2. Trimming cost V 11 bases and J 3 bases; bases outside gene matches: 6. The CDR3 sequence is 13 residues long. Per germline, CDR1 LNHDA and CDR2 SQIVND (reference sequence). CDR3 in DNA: TGTGCCGCGGCGGGGGATTACACCGGGGAGCTGTTTTTT. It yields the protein CAAAGDYTGELFF.

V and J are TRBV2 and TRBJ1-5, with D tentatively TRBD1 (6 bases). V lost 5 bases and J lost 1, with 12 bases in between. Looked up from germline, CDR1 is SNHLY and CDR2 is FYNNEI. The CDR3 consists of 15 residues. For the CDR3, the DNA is TGTGCCAGCAGTCCAGAACAGGGAAGCAATCAGCCCCAGCATTTT. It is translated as CASSPEQGSNQPQHF.